This note documents a single TCR beta chain sequence. No antigen is known for it. A junction end diverges from the germline sequence, so it may reflect a read error. The CDR3 covers 15 residues. Germline CDR1 and CDR2: SGHTA and FQGTGA. Extracted total RNA amounted to at least 6 micrograms for each sample. The source of the sample is a study of blood T cells in healthy people across ages. Overall study findings and caveats: The study regarded diversity estimates from one million T cells as underestimates. The study found TCR beta diversity correlated strongly with naive T cell percentage.

A sample-barcoded 5' primer and a J-beta primer mix were used in a second PCR of about 6 to 12 cycles. TCRdb recomputed calls from the 5' RACE reads with MiXCR, one row per CDR3 protein. Seen here are about 1.6 million distinct CDR3 sequences, about 31% observed once, and the top ten hold roughly 12%. This clonotype was sampled from a woman in her twenties or thirties in good health. This sequence joins TRBV7-3 and TRBJ2-7; D might be TRBD2 (7 bases). Sequenced input: blood. The chain's CDR3 is CAGSLNREGAYEQYF. For the CDR3, the DNA is TGTGCCGGCAGCCTCAACAGGGAGGGCGCCTACGAGCAGTACTTC.